The 12 T cell receptor beta chains listed next were all sequenced from one sample in a study of somatic mutations in cytotoxic T cells in rheumatoid arthritis. Profiling relied on immunoSEQ multiplex PCR, and the TCRdb table lists in-frame clones only, not all of them. The sample carries about 17,000 clones, roughly 80% recorded once. The sample taken for sequencing was CD8+ T cells sorted from blood. These receptors originate from an adult with rheumatoid arthritis.

The gene calls are TRBV11-3 and TRBJ2-5; 8 nucleotides agree with TRBD1. The V gene's germline CDR1 is SGHNT and CDR2 YENEEA. After removal of 1 base from V and 5 bases from J, the junction contained 3 bases not matched to a gene. There are 14 residues in the CDR3. The CDR3 reads CASSLAGGMETQYF. Here the CDR3 DNA reads TGTGCCAGCAGCTTAGCAGGGGGCATGGAGACCCAGTACTTC.

V usage is TRBV6-4 and J usage is TRBJ2-1; D is unclear. V dropped 2 bases and J dropped 8 bases, with 16 bases sitting between them. Germline V gives CDR1 MRHNA, CDR2 SNTAGT. This CDR3 region has 15 residues. The CDR3 here is CASSDTRVFIDEQFF. The CDR3 coding sequence is TGTGCCAGCAGTGACACCCGAGTTTTCATCGATGAGCAGTTCTTC.

The chain is built from TRBV5-4 and TRBJ1-2; D not resolved. Germline CDR1 reads SGHNT; CDR2 reads YYREEE (reference sequence). The V end was cut by 6 bases, the J end by 4 bases, with 10 bases between. The CDR3 runs 12 residues. CDR3 sequence (DNA): TGTGCCAGCACCGACTGGGTCTATGGCTACACCTTC. It yields the protein CASTDWVYGYTF.

The chain has TRBV6-5 and TRBJ1-2; D is unresolved. The germline V and J ends were trimmed by 10 bases and 3 bases, with 21 bases remaining between them. The CDR3 runs 15 residues. Germline V lookup: CDR1 MNHEY, CDR2 SVGAGI. CDR3 loop: CATTSVEKKDYGYTF. The CDR3 coding sequence is TGTGCCACAACATCGGTGGAGAAGAAGGACTATGGCTACACCTTC.

The gene calls are TRBV7-9 and TRBJ2-3; D is undetermined. The CDR3 length is 11 residues. CDR1 and CDR2 from the germline V gene are SEHNR and FQNEAQ (reference sequence). V lost 6 bases and J lost 5, with 6 bases in between. CDR3 sequence (DNA): TGTGCCAGCAGAGGAAGAGATACGCAGTATTTT. This gives the protein CASRGRDTQYF.

The rearrangement uses TRBV19 and TRBJ2-3; D not certain. Trimming cost V 6 bases and J 4 bases, with 11 bases left between them. CDR1 is LNHDA, CDR2 SQIVND, per germline (reference sequence). The CDR3 has 13 residues. The CDR3, as DNA: TGTGCCAGTAGCCTAGTTGCCGCAGATACGCAGTATTTT. Translated, it gives CASSLVAADTQYF.

This rearrangement joins TRBV27 to TRBJ2-3, with D perhaps given as TRBD1 or TRBD2 (5 bases each). CDR3 size: 14 residues. Germline V lookup: CDR1 MNHEY, CDR2 SMNVEV (reference sequence). The V and J ends lost 5 bases and 2 bases respectively, with 11 bases between them. Here the CDR3 reads CASSGTPLTDTQYF. The DNA for the CDR3 is TGTGCCAGCAGTGGGACCCCACTCACAGATACGCAGTATTTT.

The chain combines TRBV30 with TRBJ2-1; TRBD2 agrees at 7 bases. The CDR3 has 15 residues. V lost 0 bases and J lost 6; bases outside the gene matches: 8. Germline V gene data show CDR1 as GTSNPN and CDR2 as SVGIG (reference sequence). In nucleotides, the CDR3 is TGTGCCTGGAGTGTACTCGCGGGGGACTCCAATGAGCAGTTCTTC. Protein: CAWSVLAGDSNEQFF.

The table lists this clone with a few counts. The chain is built from TRBV4-2 and TRBJ2-7, with 8 nucleotides matching TRBD2. With V trimmed by 0 bases and J by 3 bases, 7 bases remained unmatched. The V gene's germline CDR1 is LGHNA and CDR2 YNFKEQ. The length of the CDR3 is 16 residues. The CDR3 DNA reads TGTGCCAGCAGCCAAGATGGGGAGCGGGGGATCTACGAGCAGTACTTC. Amino acids: CASSQDGERGIYEQYF.

The genes are TRBV5-6 and TRBJ1-2; D is perhaps TRBD1 (6 bases). This CDR3 has 14 residues. In germline, CDR1 is SGHDT, CDR2 YYEEEE. V was clipped by 0 bases and J by 8 bases, with 14 bases between them. The CDR3 protein is CASSLGTVLYGYTF. The DNA of the CDR3 is TGTGCCAGCAGCTTGGGGACAGTTTTATACGGCTACACCTTC.

The chain combines TRBV6-1 with TRBJ1-3; 7 bases are shared with TRBD1. Germline V gives CDR1 MNHNS, CDR2 SASEGT. This CDR3 has 16 residues. V was pared by 4 bases and J by 3 bases, with 9 bases of the junction left unmatched. CDR3 sequence: CASSAPRGGGGNTIYF. The CDR3 bases are TGTGCCAGCAGTGCCCCCAGGGGGGGTGGTGGAAACACCATATATTTT.

As DNA, the CDR3 is TGTGCCAGCAGCGTACACGGAGGCACAGATACGCAGTATTTT. Translating gives CASSVHGGTDTQYF. This chain links TRBV9 with TRBJ2-3; D gene ambiguous. Germline CDR1 reads SGDLS; CDR2 reads YYNGEE. This CDR3 is 14 amino acids long. Trimming cost V 1 base and J 1 base, with 7 bases left between them.